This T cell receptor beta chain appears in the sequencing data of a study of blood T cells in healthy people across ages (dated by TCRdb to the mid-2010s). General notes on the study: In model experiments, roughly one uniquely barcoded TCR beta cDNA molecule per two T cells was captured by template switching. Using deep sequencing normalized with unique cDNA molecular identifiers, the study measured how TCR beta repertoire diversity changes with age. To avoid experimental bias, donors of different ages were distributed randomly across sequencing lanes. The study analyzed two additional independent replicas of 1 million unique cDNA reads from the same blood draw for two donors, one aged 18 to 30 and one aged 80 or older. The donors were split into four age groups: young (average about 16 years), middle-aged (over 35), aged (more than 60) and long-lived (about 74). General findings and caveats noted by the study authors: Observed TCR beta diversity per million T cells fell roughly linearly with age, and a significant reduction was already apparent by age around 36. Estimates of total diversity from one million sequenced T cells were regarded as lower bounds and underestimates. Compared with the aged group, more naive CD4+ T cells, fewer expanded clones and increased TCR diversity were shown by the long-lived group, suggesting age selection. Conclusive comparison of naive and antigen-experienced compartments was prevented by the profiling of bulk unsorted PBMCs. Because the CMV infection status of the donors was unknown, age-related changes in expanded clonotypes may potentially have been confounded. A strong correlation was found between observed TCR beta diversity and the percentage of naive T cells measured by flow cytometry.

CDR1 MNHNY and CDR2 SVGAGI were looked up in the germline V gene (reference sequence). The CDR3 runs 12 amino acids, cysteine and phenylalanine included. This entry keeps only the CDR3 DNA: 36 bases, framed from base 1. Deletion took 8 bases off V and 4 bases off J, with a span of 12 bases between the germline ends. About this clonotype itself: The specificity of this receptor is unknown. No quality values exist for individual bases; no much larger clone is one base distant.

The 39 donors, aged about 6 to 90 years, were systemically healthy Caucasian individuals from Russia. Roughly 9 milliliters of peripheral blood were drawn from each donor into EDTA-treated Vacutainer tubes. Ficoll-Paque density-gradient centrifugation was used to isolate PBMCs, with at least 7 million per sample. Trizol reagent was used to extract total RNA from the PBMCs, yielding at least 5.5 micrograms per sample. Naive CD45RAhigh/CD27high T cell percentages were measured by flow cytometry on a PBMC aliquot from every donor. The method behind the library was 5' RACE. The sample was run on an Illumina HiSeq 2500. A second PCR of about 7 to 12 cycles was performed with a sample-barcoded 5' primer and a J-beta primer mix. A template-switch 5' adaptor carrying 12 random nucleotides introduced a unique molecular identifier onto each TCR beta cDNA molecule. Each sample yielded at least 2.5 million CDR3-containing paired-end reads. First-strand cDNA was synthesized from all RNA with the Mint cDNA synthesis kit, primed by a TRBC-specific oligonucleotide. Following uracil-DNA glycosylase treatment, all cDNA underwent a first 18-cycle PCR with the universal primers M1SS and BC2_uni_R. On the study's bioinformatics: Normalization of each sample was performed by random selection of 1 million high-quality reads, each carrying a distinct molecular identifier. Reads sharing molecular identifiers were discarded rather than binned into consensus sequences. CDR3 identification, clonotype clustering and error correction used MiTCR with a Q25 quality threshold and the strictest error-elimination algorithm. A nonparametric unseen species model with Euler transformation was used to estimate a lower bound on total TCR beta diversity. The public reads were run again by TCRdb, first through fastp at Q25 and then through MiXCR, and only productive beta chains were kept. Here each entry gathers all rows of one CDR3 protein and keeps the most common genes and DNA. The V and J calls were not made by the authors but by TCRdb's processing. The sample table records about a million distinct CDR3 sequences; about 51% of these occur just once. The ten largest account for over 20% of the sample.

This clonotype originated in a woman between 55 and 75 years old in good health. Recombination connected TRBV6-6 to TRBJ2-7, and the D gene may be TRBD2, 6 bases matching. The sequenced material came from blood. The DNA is TGTGCCAGCTGCGGGAAGGGGTACGAGCAGTACTTC. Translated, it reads CASCGKGYEQYF.